Listed below are T cell receptor beta chains from one sample, sequenced in a study of CD8 T cells in ankylosing spondylitis. MiXCR, applied by TCRdb to the 5' RACE reads, yields one record per CDR3 protein. The sample has around 430,000 distinct CDR3 sequences, 17% seen once; the top ten hold approximately 1%. Sequenced material: blood, either unsorted or a sorted T cell fraction (not recorded which). All receptors come from a male donor with ankylosing spondylitis. The CDR3 runs from the conserved cysteine through the conserved F or W. D genes are given only for firm matches. Expanded clones are given a class, and other clones once, few, many or no size at all.

j_call,cdr3_length,v_call,d_call,clone_size,cdr3_nt,cdr3_aa
TRBJ2-7,14,TRBV7-9,TRBD1,.,TGTGCCAGCAGCGCAGACAGGGTACCCTACGAGCAGTACTTC,CASSADRVPYEQYF
TRBJ2-5,14,TRBV7-2,.,few,TGTGCCAGCAGCCAGGGACACAACCAAGAGACCCAGTACTTC,CASSQGHNQETQYF
TRBJ2-7,19,TRBV11-2,.,.,TGTGCCTGCAGCTCTATTAGGAGGGGTCGGCGGGCTCGCTCCTACGAGCAGTACTTC,CACSSIRRGRRARSYEQYF
TRBJ2-3,16,TRBV6-1,.,few,TGTGCCAGCAGTGAAGAGCGGCTAGCTAGTTGGGATACGCAGTATTTT,CASSEERLASWDTQYF
TRBJ2-5,13,TRBV5-6,.,.,TGTGCCAGCAGCTTGACCATAAGGGAGACCCAGTACTTC,CASSLTIRETQYF
TRBJ2-5,15,TRBV20-1,TRBD2,.,TGCAGTGCTAGCGGCCCGGGGGGATCTGGAGAGACCCAGTACTTC,CSASGPGGSGETQYF
TRBJ2-2,18,TRBV5-1,TRBD2,many,TGCGCCAGCACGCTACTAGCGGGAGGAGCCACTCACACCGGGGAGCTGTTTTTT,CASTLLAGGATHTGELFF
TRBJ1-5,15,TRBV6-2/TRBV6-3,.,.,TGTGCCAGCAGTAGGGGGTTGTTTGGCAATCAGCCCCAGCATTTT,CASSRGLFGNQPQHF
TRBJ1-5,12,TRBV12-3/TRBV12-4,.,.,TGTGCCAGCAGTCAATTTGATCAGCCCCAGCATTTT,CASSQFDQPQHF
TRBJ2-3,17,TRBV29-1,TRBD2,.,TGCAGCGCCCCCCGGGTGATGACTAGCGGGTTCACAGATACGCAGTATTTT,CSAPRVMTSGFTDTQYF
TRBJ1-3,13,TRBV5-5,.,.,TGTGCCAGCAGGACGGTCTCAGGAAACACCATATATTTT,CASRTVSGNTIYF
TRBJ2-3,14,TRBV24-1,TRBD2,.,TGTGCCACCAGGGCTAGCGGGGGAACAGATACGCAGTATTTT,CATRASGGTDTQYF
TRBJ1-3,18,TRBV25-1,.,few,TGTGCCAGCAGTGAATATAGTGGACACTATCTCTCTGGAAACACCATATATTTT,CASSEYSGHYLSGNTIYF
TRBJ1-2,13,TRBV12-3/TRBV12-4,TRBD1,.,TGTGCCAGCAGTTTGGACAGGGGCCATGGCTACACCTTC,CASSLDRGHGYTF
TRBJ1-1,14,TRBV5-1,.,few,TGCGCCAGCAGCAAACAGGGAGCGAACACTGAAGCTTTCTTT,CASSKQGANTEAFF
TRBJ2-1,17,TRBV15,TRBD2,.,TGTGCCACCAGCGCGGCTAGCGGGGGGGCAGGAGGGTATGAGCAGTTCTTC,CATSAASGGAGGYEQFF
TRBJ1-1,18,TRBV18,.,few,TGTGCCAGCTCACAGTCGATGGGAGGGAACGGAGGGAACACTGAAGCTTTCTTT,CASSQSMGGNGGNTEAFF